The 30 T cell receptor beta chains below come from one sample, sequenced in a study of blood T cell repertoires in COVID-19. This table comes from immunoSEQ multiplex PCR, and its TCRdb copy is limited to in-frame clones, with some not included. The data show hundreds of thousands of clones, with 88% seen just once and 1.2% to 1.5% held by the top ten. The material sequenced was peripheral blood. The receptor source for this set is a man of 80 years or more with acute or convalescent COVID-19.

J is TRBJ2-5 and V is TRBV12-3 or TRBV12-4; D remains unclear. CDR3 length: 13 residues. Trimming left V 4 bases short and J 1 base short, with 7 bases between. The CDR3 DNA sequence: TGTGCCAGCAGTTACAGAGTCCAAGAGACCCAGTACTTC. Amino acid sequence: CASSYRVQETQYF.

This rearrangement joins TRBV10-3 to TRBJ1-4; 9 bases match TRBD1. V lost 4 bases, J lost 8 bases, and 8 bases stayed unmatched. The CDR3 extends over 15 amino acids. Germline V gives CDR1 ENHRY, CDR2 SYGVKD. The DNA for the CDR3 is TGTGCCATCAGTGCACAGGGGGCAGGTCAAGAAAAACTGTTTTTT. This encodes CAISAQGAGQEKLFF.

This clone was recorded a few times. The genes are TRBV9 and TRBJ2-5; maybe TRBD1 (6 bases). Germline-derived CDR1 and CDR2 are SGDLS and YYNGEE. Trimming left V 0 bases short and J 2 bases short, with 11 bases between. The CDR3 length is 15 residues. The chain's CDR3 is CASSVGRGSQETQYF. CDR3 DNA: TGTGCCAGCAGCGTAGGTAGGGGGTCTCAAGAGACCCAGTACTTC.

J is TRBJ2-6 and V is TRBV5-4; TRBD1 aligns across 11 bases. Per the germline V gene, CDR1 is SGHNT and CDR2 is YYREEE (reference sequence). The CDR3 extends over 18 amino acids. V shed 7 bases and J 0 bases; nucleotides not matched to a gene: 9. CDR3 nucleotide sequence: TGTGCCAGCCAACCGGGACAGGGGGTTTACTCTGGGGCCAACGTCCTGACTTTC. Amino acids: CASQPGQGVYSGANVLTF.

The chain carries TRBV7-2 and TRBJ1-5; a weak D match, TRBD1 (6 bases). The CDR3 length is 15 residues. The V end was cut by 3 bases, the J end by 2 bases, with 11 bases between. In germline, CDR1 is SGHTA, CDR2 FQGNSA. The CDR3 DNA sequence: TGTGCCAGCAGCTTTACCAGGGGCCGCAATCAGCCCCAGCATTTT. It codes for CASSFTRGRNQPQHF.

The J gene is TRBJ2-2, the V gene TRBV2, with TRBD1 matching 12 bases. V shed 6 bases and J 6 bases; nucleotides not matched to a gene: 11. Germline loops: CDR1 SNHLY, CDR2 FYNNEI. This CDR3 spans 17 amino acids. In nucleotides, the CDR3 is TGTGCCAGCAGAGACATACAGGGACAGGGGGCCTCCGGGGAGCTGTTTTTT. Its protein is CASRDIQGQGASGELFF.

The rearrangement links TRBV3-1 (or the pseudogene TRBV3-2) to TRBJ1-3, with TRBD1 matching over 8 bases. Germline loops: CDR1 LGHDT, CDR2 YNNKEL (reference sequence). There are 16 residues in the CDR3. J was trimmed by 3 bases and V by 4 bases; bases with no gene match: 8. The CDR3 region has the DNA TGTGCCAGCAGCCTTGCCGGACAGGGTGTTGGAAACACCATATATTTT. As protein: CASSLAGQGVGNTIYF.

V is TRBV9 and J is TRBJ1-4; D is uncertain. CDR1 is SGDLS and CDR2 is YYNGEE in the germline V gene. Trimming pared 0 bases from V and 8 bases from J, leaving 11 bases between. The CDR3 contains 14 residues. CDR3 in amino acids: CASSVAGGREKLFF. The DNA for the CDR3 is TGTGCCAGCAGCGTAGCGGGAGGGAGAGAAAAACTGTTTTTT. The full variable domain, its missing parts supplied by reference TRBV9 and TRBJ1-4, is DSGVTQTPKHLITATGQRVTLRCSPRSGDLSVYWYQQSLDQGLQFLIQYYNGEERAKGNILERFSAQQFPDLHSELNLSSLELGDSALYFCASSVAGGREKLFFGSGTQLSVL.

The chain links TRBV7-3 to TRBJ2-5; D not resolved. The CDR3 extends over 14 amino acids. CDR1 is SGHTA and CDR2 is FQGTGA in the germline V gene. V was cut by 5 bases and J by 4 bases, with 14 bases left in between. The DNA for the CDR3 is TGTGCCAGCAGCGCCTCTAGGTCCACAGAGACCCAGTACTTC. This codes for CASSASRSTETQYF.

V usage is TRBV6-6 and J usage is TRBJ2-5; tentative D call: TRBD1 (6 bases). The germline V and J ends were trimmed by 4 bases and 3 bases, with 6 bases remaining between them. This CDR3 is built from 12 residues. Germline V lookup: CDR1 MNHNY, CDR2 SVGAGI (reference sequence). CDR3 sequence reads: CASSSGEETQYF. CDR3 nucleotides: TGTGCCAGCAGTTCAGGGGAAGAGACCCAGTACTTC.

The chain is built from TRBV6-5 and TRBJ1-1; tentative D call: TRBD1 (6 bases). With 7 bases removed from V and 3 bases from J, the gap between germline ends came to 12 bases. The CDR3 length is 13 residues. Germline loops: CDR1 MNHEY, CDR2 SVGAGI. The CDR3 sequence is CASTGGAYTEAFF. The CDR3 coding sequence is TGTGCCAGCACGGGGGGCGCATACACTGAAGCTTTCTTT.

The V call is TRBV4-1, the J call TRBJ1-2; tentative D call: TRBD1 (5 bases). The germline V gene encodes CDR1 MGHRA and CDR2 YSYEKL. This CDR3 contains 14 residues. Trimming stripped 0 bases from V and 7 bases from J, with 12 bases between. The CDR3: CASSQDRVVSGYTF. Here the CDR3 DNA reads TGCGCCAGCAGCCAAGACAGGGTAGTAAGTGGCTACACCTTC.

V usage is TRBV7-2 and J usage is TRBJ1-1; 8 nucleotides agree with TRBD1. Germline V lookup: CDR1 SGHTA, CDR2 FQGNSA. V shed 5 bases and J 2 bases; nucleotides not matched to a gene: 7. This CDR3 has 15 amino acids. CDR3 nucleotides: TGTGCCAGCAGCCTAGGACAGGGACTTAACACTGAAGCTTTCTTT. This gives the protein CASSLGQGLNTEAFF.

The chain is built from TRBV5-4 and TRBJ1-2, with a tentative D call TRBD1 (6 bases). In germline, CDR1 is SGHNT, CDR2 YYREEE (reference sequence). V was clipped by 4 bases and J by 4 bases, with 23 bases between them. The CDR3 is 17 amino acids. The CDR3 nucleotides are TGTGCCAGCAGCCCCAGGGTTATGGGGGGGGCTCCCTATGGCTACACCTTC. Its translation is CASSPRVMGGAPYGYTF.

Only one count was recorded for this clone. The DNA of the CDR3 is TGCAGCGTTGGTTCGGCGGGAGTGCGTCCCGAGCAGTACTTC. Its translation is CSVGSAGVRPEQYF. V usage is TRBV29-1 and J usage is TRBJ2-7, with 7 positions matching TRBD2. J was trimmed by 6 bases and V by 4 bases; bases with no gene match: 12. The length of the CDR3 is 14 residues. Germline V gene data show CDR1 as SQVTM and CDR2 as ANQGSEA.

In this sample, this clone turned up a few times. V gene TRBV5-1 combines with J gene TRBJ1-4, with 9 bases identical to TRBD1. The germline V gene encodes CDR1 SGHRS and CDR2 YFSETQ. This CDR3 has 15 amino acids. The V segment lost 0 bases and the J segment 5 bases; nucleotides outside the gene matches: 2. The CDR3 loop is CASSLEGQGNEKLFF. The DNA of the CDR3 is TGCGCCAGCAGCTTGGAGGGACAGGGAAATGAAAAACTGTTTTTT.

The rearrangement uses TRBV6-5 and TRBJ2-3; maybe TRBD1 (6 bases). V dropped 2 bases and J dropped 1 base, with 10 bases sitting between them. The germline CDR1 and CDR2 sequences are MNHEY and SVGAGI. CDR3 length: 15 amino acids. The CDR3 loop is CASSYRQARTDTQYF. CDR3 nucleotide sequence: TGTGCCAGCAGTTACCGACAGGCCCGCACAGATACGCAGTATTTT.

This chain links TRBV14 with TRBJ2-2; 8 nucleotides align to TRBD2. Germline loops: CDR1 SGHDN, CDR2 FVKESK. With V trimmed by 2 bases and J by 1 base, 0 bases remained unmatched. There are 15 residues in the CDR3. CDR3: CASSQSGGNTGELFF. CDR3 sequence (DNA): TGTGCCAGCAGCCAAAGCGGGGGGAACACCGGGGAGCTGTTTTTT.

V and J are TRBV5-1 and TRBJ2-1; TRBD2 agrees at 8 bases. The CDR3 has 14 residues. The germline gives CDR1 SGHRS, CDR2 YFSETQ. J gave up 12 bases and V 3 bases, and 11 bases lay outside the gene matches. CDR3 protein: CASSSGLVGRGQFF. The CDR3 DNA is TGCGCCAGCAGCTCGGGACTAGTGGGACGGGGGCAGTTCTTC.

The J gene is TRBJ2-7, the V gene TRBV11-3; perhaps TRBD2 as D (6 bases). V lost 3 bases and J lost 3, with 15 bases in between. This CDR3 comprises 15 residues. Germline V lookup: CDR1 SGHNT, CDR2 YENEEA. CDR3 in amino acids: CASSLGHGGFYEQYF. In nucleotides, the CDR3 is TGTGCCAGCAGCTTGGGCCATGGAGGGTTCTACGAGCAGTACTTC.

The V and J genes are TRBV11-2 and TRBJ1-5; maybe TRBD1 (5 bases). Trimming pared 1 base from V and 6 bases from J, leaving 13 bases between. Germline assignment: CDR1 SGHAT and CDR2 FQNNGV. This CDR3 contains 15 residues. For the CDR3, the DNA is TGTGCCAGCAGCTTAGGACCGGACACGGGTCAGCCCCAGCATTTT. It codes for CASSLGPDTGQPQHF.

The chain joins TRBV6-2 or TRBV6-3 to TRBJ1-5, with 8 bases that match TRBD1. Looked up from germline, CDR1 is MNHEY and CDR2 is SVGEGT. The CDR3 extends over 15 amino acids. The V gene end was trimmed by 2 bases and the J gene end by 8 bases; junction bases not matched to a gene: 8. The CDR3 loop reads CASSYMLSGGEPQHF. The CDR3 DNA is TGTGCCAGCAGTTACATGCTATCAGGGGGCGAGCCCCAGCATTTT.

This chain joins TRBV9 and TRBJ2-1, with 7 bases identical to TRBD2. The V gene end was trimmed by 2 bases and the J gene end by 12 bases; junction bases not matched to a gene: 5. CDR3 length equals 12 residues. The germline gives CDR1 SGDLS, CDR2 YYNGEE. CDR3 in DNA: TGTGCCAGCAGCGTTGATAGCGGGTTGCAGTTCTTC. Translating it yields CASSVDSGLQFF.

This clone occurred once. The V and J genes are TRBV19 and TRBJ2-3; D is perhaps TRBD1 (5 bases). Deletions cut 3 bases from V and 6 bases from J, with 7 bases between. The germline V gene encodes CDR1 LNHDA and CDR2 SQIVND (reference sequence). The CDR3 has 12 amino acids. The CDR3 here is CASSIKGDTQYF. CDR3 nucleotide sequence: TGTGCCAGTAGTATCAAGGGGGATACGCAGTATTTT.

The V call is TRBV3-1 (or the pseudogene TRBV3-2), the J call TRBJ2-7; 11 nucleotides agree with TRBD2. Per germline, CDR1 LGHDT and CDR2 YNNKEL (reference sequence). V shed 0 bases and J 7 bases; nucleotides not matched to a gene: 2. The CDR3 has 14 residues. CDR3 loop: CASSQELAGVEQYF. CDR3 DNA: TGTGCCAGCAGCCAAGAACTAGCGGGAGTGGAGCAGTACTTC.

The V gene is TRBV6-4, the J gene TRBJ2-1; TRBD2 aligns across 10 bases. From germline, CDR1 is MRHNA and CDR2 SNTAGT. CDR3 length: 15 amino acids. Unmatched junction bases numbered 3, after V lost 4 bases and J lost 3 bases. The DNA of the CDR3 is TGTGCCAGCAGTGTACTAGCGGGGAGCTACAATGAGCAGTTCTTC. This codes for CASSVLAGSYNEQFF.

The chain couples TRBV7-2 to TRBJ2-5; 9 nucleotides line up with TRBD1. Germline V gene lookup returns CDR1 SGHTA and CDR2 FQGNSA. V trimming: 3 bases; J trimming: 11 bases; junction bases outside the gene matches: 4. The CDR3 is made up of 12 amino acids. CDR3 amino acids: CASSFSGQGQYF. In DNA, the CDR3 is TGTGCCAGCAGCTTTTCGGGACAGGGACAGTACTTC.

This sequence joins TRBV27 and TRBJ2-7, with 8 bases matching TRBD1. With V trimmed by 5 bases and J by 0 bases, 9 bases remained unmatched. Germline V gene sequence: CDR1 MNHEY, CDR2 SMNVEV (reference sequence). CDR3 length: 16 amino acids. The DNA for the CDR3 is TGTGCCAGCAGTAGGACTCGGACAGGGTCCTCCTACGAGCAGTACTTC. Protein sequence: CASSRTRTGSSYEQYF.

The CDR3 DNA reads TGTGCCAGCGTTGGGACAGGGGGTCTAGATACGCAGTATTTT. Its translation: CASVGTGGLDTQYF. The gene calls are TRBV6-5 and TRBJ2-3; 11 positions match TRBD1. Unmatched junction bases numbered 6, after V lost 8 bases and J lost 5 bases. Germline V lookup: CDR1 MNHEY, CDR2 SVGAGI. There are 14 residues in the CDR3.

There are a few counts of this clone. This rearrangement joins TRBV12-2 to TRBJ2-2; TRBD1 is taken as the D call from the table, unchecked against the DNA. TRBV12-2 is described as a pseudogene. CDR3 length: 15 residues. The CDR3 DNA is TGTGCAAGTCGTCGTCGACAGGGCGTGTGGGGGGAGCTGTTTTTT. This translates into CASRRRQGVWGELFF.